The clone carrying this TCR beta chain was observed a few times. Germline V gene data show CDR1 as MGHDK and CDR2 as SYGVNS. Trimming took 6 bases from V and 0 from J, leaving 9 bases between them. The CDR3 runs to 13 residues. The sample originates from a study of CD8+ T cells in alopecia areata. In the study overall: By percentage of affected scalp area, the severity of treated patients was scored.

As the sequencing template, cDNA was produced by extracting RNA and reverse transcribing it. Sequencing used immunoSEQ multiplex PCR; TCRdb keeps in-frame clones, though not all of them. The table has 200,000 to 250,000 clones, 64% seen once. As for treatment: oral pan-JAK inhibitor, 5-10 mg twice daily. Those with alopecia areata gave lesional scalp punch biopsies and peripheral blood. The clonotype originates from a human donor with alopecia areata. The V and J genes are TRBV25-1 and TRBJ2-7; D gene unclear. The sequencing here drew on CD4+ T cells sorted from blood, taken at week 4, from a patient treated with tofacitinib. Here the CDR3 DNA reads TGTGCCAGCAGGCAGGCAGGCTCCTACGAGCAGTACTTC. This sequence encodes CASRQAGSYEQYF.